This entry lists 30 T cell receptor beta chains sequenced from one sample in a study of T-cell memory formation after mild COVID-19. TCRdb used MiXCR to reprocess the 5' RACE reads, holding one entry per CDR3 protein. The table includes around 130,000 distinct CDR3 sequences, 16% detected once. The sequencing sample was made of PBMCs or a T cell subset sorted from them (not recorded which). The source of these receptors is an adult woman who had mild COVID-19 (a few samples of this study predate the infection). Cell type and time point are not known.

This clonotype has at least ten counts. This chain uses TRBV7-2 with TRBJ2-1; D unresolved. V lost 1 base and J lost 3, with 4 bases in between. Germline values: CDR1 SGHTA, CDR2 FQGNSA. The CDR3 contains 13 residues. In DNA form, the CDR3 reads TGTGCCAGCAGCTTAGTAGGCTACAATGAGCAGTTCTTC. Encoded protein: CASSLVGYNEQFF.

This clonotype was observed a few times. This chain joins TRBV28 and TRBJ2-3; a possible D gene is TRBD1 (6 bases). This CDR3 has 16 amino acids. Trimming removed 4 bases at V and 2 bases at J, with 16 bases between. Per germline, CDR1 MDHEN and CDR2 SYDVKM. The CDR3 DNA reads as TGTGCCAGCAGTTCTACAGGGCTAAATATCACAGATACGCAGTATTTT. Amino acid sequence: CASSSTGLNITDTQYF.

This clonotype was detected a few times. The chain carries TRBV21-1 and TRBJ1-6; the tabulated D call, TRBD1, remains unverified against the DNA. TRBV21-1 is classified as a pseudogene. The CDR3 has 17 residues. The CDR3 coding sequence is TGTGCCAGCAGCGAAAACCGGGACACTGAGGCTAATTCACCCCTCCACTTT. Translation gives CASSENRDTEANSPLHF.

The rearrangement uses TRBV5-4 and TRBJ2-2; D is possibly TRBD2 (7 bases). CDR1 is SGHNT, CDR2 YYREEE, per germline (reference sequence). Trimming cost V 5 bases and J 8 bases, with 19 bases left between them. The CDR3 contains 15 residues. The CDR3 DNA is TGTGCCAGCAGTCATACAGGGAGGGGAAGGGGGGAGCTGTTTTTT. Translating it yields CASSHTGRGRGELFF.

This clonotype appeared a single time. CDR3 region: CASSAISGTGFYEQYF. DNA for the CDR3: TGTGCCAGCTCAGCCATTTCCGGTACAGGCTTCTACGAGCAGTACTTC. The chain is built from TRBV18 and TRBJ2-7; D is perhaps TRBD1 (5 bases). Trimming cost V 5 bases and J 3 bases, with 20 bases left between them. This CDR3 is 16 amino acids long. From germline, CDR1 is KGHSH and CDR2 LQKENI. Using reference TRBV18 and TRBJ2-7 for the parts outside the CDR3, the full variable domain is NAGVMQNPRHLVRRRGQEARLRCSPMKGHSHVYWYRQLPEEGLKFMVYLQKENIIDESGMPKERFSAEFPKEGPSILRIQQVVRGDSAAYFCASSAISGTGFYEQYFGPGTRLTVT.

The rearrangement joins TRBV7-9 to TRBJ1-1, with 7 bases identical to TRBD1. V gave up 1 base and J gave up 4 bases; unmatched junction bases: 3. The CDR3 is made up of 14 amino acids. Germline CDR1 SEHNR, CDR2 FQNEAQ (reference sequence). CDR3 amino acids: CASSLEQGITEAFF. CDR3 nucleotide sequence: TGTGCCAGCAGCTTAGAACAGGGGATCACTGAAGCTTTCTTT.

The rearrangement links TRBV15 to TRBJ2-3; D unclear. Trimming took off 0 bases at V and 5 bases at J, with 6 bases between the two ends. This CDR3 is 13 amino acids long. From germline, CDR1 is LNHNV and CDR2 YYDKDF (reference sequence). Here the CDR3 DNA reads TGTGCCACCAGCAGAGATTCCAAAGATACGCAGTATTTT. Residues: CATSRDSKDTQYF.

This chain uses TRBV5-1 with TRBJ2-1; 7 bases fit TRBD2. The CDR3 has 15 residues. Unmatched junction bases numbered 3, after V lost 3 bases and J lost 0 bases. Germline assignment: CDR1 SGHRS and CDR2 YFSETQ. The CDR3 protein is CASSSSGSSYNEQFF. In nucleotides, the CDR3 is TGCGCCAGCAGCTCTAGCGGAAGCTCCTACAATGAGCAGTTCTTC.

The rearrangement uses TRBV19 and TRBJ1-1, with D possibly being TRBD1 (5 bases). The germline V and J ends were trimmed by 0 bases and 4 bases, with 12 bases remaining between them. This CDR3 contains 15 residues. Germline values: CDR1 LNHDA, CDR2 SQIVND (reference sequence). The CDR3 protein is CASSIEGGVGTEAFF. CDR3 sequence (DNA): TGTGCCAGTAGTATAGAGGGAGGGGTCGGCACTGAAGCTTTCTTT.

This clonotype was counted ten times or more. The chain carries TRBV7-6 and TRBJ2-1; maybe TRBD1 (6 bases). Germline V gene sequence: CDR1 SGHVS, CDR2 FNYEAQ. Trimming cost V 10 bases and J 9 bases, with 13 bases left between them. The CDR3 loop spans 11 amino acids. Written as DNA, the CDR3 is TGTGCCACTCTCCAGGGGACTGAGCAGTTCTTC. This encodes CATLQGTEQFF.

Points on this clonotype: A junction boundary mismatches the germline segment, possibly from a read error. V is TRBV4-2 and J is TRBJ2-7; D gene ambiguous. Per the germline V gene, CDR1 is LGHNA and CDR2 is YNFKEQ. The CDR3 is made up of 14 amino acids. Here the CDR3 DNA reads TGTTCCAGCAGCCAAGATTTACTTGCCTACGAGCAGTACTTC. Translated, it gives CSSSQDLLAYEQYF.

V gene TRBV7-2 combines with J gene TRBJ2-7; TRBD1 might be the D (6 bases). This CDR3 is 15 amino acids long. V was pared by 8 bases and J by 2 bases, with 19 bases between. The germline gives CDR1 SGHTA, CDR2 FQGNSA. The CDR3 nucleotides are TGTGCCAGCGCTCTCACCGGGACACAGACCTACGAGCAGTACTTC. This encodes CASALTGTQTYEQYF.

This clonotype showed up just a few times. This chain connects TRBV7-9 to TRBJ2-7; TRBD1 aligns across 10 bases. CDR1 and CDR2 from the germline V gene are SEHNR and FQNEAQ (reference sequence). This CDR3 contains 14 residues. V was clipped by 1 base and J by 5 bases; unmatched bases: 2. The CDR3 here is CASSLGDRGNEQYF. The CDR3 coding sequence is TGTGCCAGCAGCTTAGGGGACAGGGGCAACGAGCAGTACTTC.

This clonotype was observed many times. The chain joins TRBV29-1 to TRBJ2-3; weak D call: TRBD2 (5 bases). Trimming took 7 bases from V and 2 from J, leaving 13 bases between them. The CDR3 runs 13 residues. The germline CDR1 and CDR2 sequences are SQVTM and ANQGSEA. The CDR3 loop is CSAVPGVTDTQYF. DNA for the CDR3: TGCAGCGCGGTCCCCGGGGTCACAGATACGCAGTATTTT.

V usage is TRBV20-1 and J usage is TRBJ2-5, with 9 bases that match TRBD2. Trimming removed 3 bases from V and 3 bases from J; junction bases left unmatched: 5. This CDR3 has 14 amino acids. Germline V gives CDR1 DFQATT, CDR2 SNEGSKA (reference sequence). The CDR3 nucleotides read TGCAGTGCTAGGGTTGCGGGGGGGAAAGAGACCCAGTACTTC. Translation: CSARVAGGKETQYF.

The J gene is TRBJ1-1, the V gene TRBV27; D not certain. The CDR3 loop spans 11 amino acids. Per germline, CDR1 MNHEY and CDR2 SMNVEV (reference sequence). Trimming pared 8 bases from V and 4 bases from J, leaving 8 bases between. CDR3 loop: CASSGSTEAFF. CDR3 nucleotides: TGTGCCAGCTCCGGTAGCACTGAAGCTTTCTTT.

The J gene is TRBJ1-3, the V gene TRBV27; the match to TRBD1 covers 7 bases. The V and J ends lost 6 bases and 2 bases, in that order; junction bases with no gene match: 4. The CDR3 contains 14 residues. From germline, CDR1 is MNHEY and CDR2 SMNVEV (reference sequence). CDR3 amino acids: CASSTGEPGNTIYF. The DNA of the CDR3 is TGTGCCAGCAGCACAGGGGAGCCTGGAAACACCATATATTTT.

The chain recombines TRBV12-3 or TRBV12-4 with TRBJ2-1; D not certain. V was shortened by 5 bases and J by 9 bases, with 11 bases between the two germline ends. This CDR3 has 12 amino acids. Here the CDR3 DNA reads TGTGCCAGCAGTCCAGTGCGAGGTGAGCAGTTCTTC. It yields the protein CASSPVRGEQFF.

The V and J genes are TRBV14 and TRBJ1-2; D might be TRBD1 (5 bases). The germline V gene encodes CDR1 SGHDN and CDR2 FVKESK. The CDR3 runs to 13 residues. Deletions cut 5 bases from V and 4 bases from J, with 11 bases between. The CDR3 coding sequence is TGTGCCAGCAGCTCGGGACGGTCCTATGGCTACACCTTC. Its protein product is CASSSGRSYGYTF.

The V gene is TRBV4-1, the J gene TRBJ2-1; TRBD2 matches at 12 bases. Germline lookup yields CDR1 MGHRA and CDR2 YSYEKL. Trimming removed 4 bases from V and 4 bases from J; junction bases left unmatched: 2. The CDR3 consists of 15 residues. CDR3 sequence (DNA): TGCGCCAGCAGCCGACTAGCGGGGGATTACAATGAGCAGTTCTTC. Translated, it gives CASSRLAGDYNEQFF.

This chain links TRBV18 with TRBJ1-2; tentatively, D is TRBD1 (5 bases). Trimming left V 1 base short and J 2 bases short, with 23 bases between. There are 19 residues in the CDR3. Germline CDR1 is KGHSH and CDR2 is LQKENI. CDR3: CASSPRKISERGDNYGYTF. The DNA for the CDR3 is TGTGCCAGCTCACCACGAAAAATATCAGAACGCGGGGACAACTATGGCTACACCTTC.

The gene calls are TRBV30 and TRBJ1-1; TRBD1 is a possible D gene (6 bases). There are 13 residues in the CDR3. Germline-derived CDR1 and CDR2 are GTSNPN and SVGIG (reference sequence). V lost 3 bases and J lost 0, with 8 bases in between. CDR3: CAWSRTVNTEAFF. In nucleotides, the CDR3 is TGTGCCTGGAGCCGGACAGTGAACACTGAAGCTTTCTTT.

This clonotype was counted many times. V gene TRBV5-1 combines with J gene TRBJ1-2; 12 bases line up with TRBD1. CDR1 and CDR2 (germline): SGHRS, YFSETQ. The trim removed 4 bases at V and 3 bases at J, leaving 10 bases unmatched. The CDR3 has 17 residues. CDR3 nucleotide sequence: TGCGCCAGCAGCCCCCGGGACAGGGGGCGCCGGGACTATGGCTACACCTTC. This sequence encodes CASSPRDRGRRDYGYTF.

The J gene is TRBJ2-7, the V gene TRBV24-1; D gene unclear. This CDR3 spans 11 amino acids. Looked up from germline, CDR1 is KGHDR and CDR2 is SFDVKD. V gave up 3 bases and J gave up 5 bases, with 4 bases separating them. CDR3 coding DNA: TGTGCCACCAGTGATGGGGACGAGCAGTACTTC. The encoded protein is CATSDGDEQYF.

This clonotype was recorded many times. The chain recombines TRBV7-6 with TRBJ1-1; unclear D gene. With 1 base removed from V and 6 bases from J, the gap between germline ends came to 12 bases. The CDR3 totals 14 residues. Looked up from germline, CDR1 is SGHVS and CDR2 is FNYEAQ. DNA of the CDR3: TGTGCCAGCAGCTTAGGGGAGGAGGCGGCTGAAGCTTTCTTT. This sequence encodes CASSLGEEAAEAFF.

This chain connects TRBV20-1 to TRBJ2-1; D is unresolved. The CDR3 contains 12 residues. Germline CDR1 and CDR2: DFQATT and SNEGSKA (reference sequence). V was pared by 0 bases and J by 5 bases, with 5 bases between. This CDR3 reads CSARDGDNEQFF. In DNA, the CDR3 is TGCAGTGCTAGAGATGGGGACAATGAGCAGTTCTTC.

The V gene is TRBV20-1, the J gene TRBJ1-2; D is unclear. The CDR3 sequence is 11 residues long. The germline V gene encodes CDR1 DFQATT and CDR2 SNEGSKA (reference sequence). Trimming took 2 bases from V and 6 from J, leaving 7 bases between them. CDR3 loop: CSARRDDGYTF. In nucleotides, the CDR3 is TGCAGTGCTAGAAGGGATGATGGCTACACCTTC.

The genes are TRBV20-1 and TRBJ2-7; 8 bases align to TRBD2. CDR1 DFQATT and CDR2 SNEGSKA come from the germline V gene (reference sequence). V was pared by 0 bases and J by 7 bases, with 8 bases of the junction left unmatched. The CDR3 has 14 amino acids. The CDR3 DNA is TGCAGTGCTAGAGATACGGGGGGGCCGGGAGAGCAGTACTTC. Translated: CSARDTGGPGEQYF.

This clonotype was found a few times. V and J are TRBV5-5 and TRBJ2-5, with D possibly matching TRBD1 (7 bases). Germline lookup yields CDR1 SGHKS and CDR2 YYEKEE (reference sequence). V dropped 0 bases and J dropped 9 bases, with 18 bases sitting between them. The CDR3 spans 15 residues. The CDR3 sequence is CASSLEGGGAGAQYF. The CDR3 region has the DNA TGTGCCAGCAGCTTGGAAGGGGGCGGGGCTGGGGCCCAGTACTTC.

This clonotype was found a few times. The CDR3 coding sequence is TGTGCCAGCAGCCCATGGGAGGGCACTGAAGCTTTCTTT. It encodes CASSPWEGTEAFF. The gene calls are TRBV7-3 and TRBJ1-1; D call uncertain. CDR1 and CDR2 (germline): SGHTA, FQGTGA. Trimming stripped 5 bases from V and 4 bases from J, with 11 bases between. There are 13 residues in the CDR3.